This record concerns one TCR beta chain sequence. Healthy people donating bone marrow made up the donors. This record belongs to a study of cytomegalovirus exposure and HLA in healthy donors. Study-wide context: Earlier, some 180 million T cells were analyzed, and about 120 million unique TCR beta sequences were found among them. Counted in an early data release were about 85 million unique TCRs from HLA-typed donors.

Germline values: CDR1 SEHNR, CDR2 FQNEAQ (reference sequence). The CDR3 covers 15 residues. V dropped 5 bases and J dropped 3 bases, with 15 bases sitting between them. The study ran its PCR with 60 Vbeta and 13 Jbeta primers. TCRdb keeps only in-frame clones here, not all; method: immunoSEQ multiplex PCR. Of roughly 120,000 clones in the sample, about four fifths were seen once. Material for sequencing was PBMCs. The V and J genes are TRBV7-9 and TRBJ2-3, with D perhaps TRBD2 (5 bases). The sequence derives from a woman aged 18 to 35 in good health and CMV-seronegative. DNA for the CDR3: TGTGCCAGCAGCCCCGTCAGTTCGGGGACAGATACGCAGTATTTT. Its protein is CASSPVSSGTDTQYF.